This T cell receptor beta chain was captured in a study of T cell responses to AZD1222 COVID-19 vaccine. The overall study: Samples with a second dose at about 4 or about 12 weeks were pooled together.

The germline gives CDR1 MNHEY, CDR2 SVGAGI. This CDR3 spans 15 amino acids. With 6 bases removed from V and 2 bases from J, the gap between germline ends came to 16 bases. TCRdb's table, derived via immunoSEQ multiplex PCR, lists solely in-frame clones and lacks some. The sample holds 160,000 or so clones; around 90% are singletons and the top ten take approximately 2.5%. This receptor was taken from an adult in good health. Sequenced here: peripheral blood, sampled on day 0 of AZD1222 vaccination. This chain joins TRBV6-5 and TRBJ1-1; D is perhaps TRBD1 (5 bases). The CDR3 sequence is CASSRWGVANTEAFF. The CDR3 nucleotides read TGTGCCAGCAGCCGCTGGGGGGTGGCCAACACTGAAGCTTTCTTT.